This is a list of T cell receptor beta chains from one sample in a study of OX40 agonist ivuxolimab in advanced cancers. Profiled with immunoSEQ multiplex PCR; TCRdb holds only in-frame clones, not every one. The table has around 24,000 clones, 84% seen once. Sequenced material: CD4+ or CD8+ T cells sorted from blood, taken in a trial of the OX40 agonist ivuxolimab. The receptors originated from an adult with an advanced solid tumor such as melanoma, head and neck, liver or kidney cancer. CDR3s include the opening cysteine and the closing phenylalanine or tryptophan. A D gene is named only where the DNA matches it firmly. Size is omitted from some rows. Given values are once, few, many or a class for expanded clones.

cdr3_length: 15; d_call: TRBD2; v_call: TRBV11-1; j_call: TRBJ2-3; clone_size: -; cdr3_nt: TGTGCCAGCAGCACAGCTAGCGGGGGGTCAGATACGCAGTATTTT; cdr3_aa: CASSTASGGSDTQYF
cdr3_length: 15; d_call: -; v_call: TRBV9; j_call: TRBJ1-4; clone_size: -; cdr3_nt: TGTGCCAGCAGCGCGGACTTGGGTGTTGGGGAAAAACTGTTTTTT; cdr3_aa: CASSADLGVGEKLFF
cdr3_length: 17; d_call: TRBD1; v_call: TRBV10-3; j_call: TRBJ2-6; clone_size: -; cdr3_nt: TGTGCCATCCGGGGAGGCACAGGGGGTGGTGGGGCCAACGTCCTGACTTTC; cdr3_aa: CAIRGGTGGGGANVLTF
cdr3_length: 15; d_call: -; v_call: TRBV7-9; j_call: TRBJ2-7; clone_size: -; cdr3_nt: TGTGCCAGCAGCCCCGGACTCGCCTCCTCCTACGAGCAGTACTTC; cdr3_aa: CASSPGLASSYEQYF
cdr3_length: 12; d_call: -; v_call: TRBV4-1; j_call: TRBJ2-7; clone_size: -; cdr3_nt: TGCGCCAGCAGCCAAGCCAGGGGCGAGCAGTACTTC; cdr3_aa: CASSQARGEQYF
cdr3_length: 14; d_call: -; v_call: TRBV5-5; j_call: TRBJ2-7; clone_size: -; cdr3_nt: TGTGCCAGCAGCCAGACGGGAAGCTCCTACGAGCAGTACTTC; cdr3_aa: CASSQTGSSYEQYF
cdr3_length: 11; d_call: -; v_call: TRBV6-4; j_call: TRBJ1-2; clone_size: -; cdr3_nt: TGTGCCAGCAGTGACTCGAGAGGCTACACCTTC; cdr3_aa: CASSDSRGYTF
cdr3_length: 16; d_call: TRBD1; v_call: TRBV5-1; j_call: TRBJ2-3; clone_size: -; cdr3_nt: TGCGCCAGCAGCCATCCACAGGGGATGAAAACAGATACGCAGTATTTT; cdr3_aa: CASSHPQGMKTDTQYF
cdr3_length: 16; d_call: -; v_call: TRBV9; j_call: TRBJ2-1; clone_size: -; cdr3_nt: TGTGCCAGCAGCCCCGCCGGGGTGCCCTACGTCAATGAGCAGTTCTTC; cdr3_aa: CASSPAGVPYVNEQFF
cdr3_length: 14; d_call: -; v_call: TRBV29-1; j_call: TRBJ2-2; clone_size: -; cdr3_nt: TGCAGCGTTGGAGTAGTCGCGAACACCGGGGAGCTGTTTTTT; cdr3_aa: CSVGVVANTGELFF
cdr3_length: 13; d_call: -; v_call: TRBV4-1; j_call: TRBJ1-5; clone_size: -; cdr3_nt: TGCGCCAGCAGCGGGGGGACCCATCAGCCCCAGCATTTT; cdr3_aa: CASSGGTHQPQHF
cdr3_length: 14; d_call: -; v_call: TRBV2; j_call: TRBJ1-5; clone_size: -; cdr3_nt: TGTGCCAGCAGTGAAGGACCTTCTGGACAGCCCCAGCATTTT; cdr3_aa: CASSEGPSGQPQHF
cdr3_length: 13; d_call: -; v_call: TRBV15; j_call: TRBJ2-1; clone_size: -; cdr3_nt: TGTGCCACCAGCAACAGGGGGGGAAATGAGCAGTTCTTC; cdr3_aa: CATSNRGGNEQFF
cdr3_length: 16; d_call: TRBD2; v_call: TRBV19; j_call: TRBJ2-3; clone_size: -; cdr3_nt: TGTGCCAGTAGTGCCCGGCGGGGGGCGTACACAGATACGCAGTATTTT; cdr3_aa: CASSARRGAYTDTQYF
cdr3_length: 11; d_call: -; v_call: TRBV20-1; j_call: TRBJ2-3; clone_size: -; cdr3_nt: TGCAGTGCCCGCCCTTCTCAAACGCAGTATTTT; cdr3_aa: CSARPSQTQYF
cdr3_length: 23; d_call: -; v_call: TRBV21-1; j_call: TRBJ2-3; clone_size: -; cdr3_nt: TGTGCCAGCAGCAACCCCCCCAGGGAAACCTTGGCGGGGGGACCCGGTAGCACAGATACGCAGTATTTT; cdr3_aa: CASSNPPRETLAGGPGSTDTQYF
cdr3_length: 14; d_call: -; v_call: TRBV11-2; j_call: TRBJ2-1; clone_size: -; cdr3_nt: TGTGCCAGCAGCTTAGGTGGATCTTTGGAGCGTCAGTTCTTC; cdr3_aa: CASSLGGSLERQFF
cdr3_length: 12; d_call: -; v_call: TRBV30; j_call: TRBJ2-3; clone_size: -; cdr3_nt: TGTGCCTGGGAGGGGGGGGCAGATACGCAGTATTTT; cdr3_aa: CAWEGGADTQYF
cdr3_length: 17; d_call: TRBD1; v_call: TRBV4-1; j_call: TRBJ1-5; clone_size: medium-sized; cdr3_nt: TGCGCCAGCAGCCAAGACGACAGGGCCTATAGCAATCAGCCCCAGCATTTT; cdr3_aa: CASSQDDRAYSNQPQHF
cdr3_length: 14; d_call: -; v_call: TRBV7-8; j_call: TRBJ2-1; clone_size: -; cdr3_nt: TGTGCCAGCAGCTTAGAAGTCTCCTACAATGAGCAGTTCTTC; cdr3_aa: CASSLEVSYNEQFF
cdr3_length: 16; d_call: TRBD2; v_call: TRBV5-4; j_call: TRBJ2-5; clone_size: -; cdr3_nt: TGTGCCAGCAGCGGACTAGCGGGGGCGTCTCGGGAGACCCAGTACTTC; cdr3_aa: CASSGLAGASRETQYF
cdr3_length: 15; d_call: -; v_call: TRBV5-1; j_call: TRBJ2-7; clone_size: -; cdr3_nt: TGCGCCAGCAGCTTGGAAGGGATTAGCTCCTACGAGCAGTACTTC; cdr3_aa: CASSLEGISSYEQYF
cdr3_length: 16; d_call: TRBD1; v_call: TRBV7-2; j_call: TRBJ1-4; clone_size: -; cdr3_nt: TGTGCCAGCAGCTTGACCGTCGACAGGGGGAAGGAAAAACTGTTTTTT; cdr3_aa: CASSLTVDRGKEKLFF
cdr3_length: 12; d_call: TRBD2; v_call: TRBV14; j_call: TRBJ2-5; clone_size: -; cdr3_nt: TGTGCCAGCGCTACTAGCGGGGGGACCCAGTACTTC; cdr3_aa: CASATSGGTQYF
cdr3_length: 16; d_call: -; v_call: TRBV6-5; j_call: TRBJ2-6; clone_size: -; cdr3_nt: TGTGCCAGCAGTTACTCGCGAAGCTCTGGGGCCAACGTCCTGACTTTC; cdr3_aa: CASSYSRSSGANVLTF
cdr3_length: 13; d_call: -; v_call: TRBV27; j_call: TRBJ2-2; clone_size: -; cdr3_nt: TGTGCCAGCAGTTTATCGAGTGGCGGGGAGCTGTTTTTT; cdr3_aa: CASSLSSGGELFF
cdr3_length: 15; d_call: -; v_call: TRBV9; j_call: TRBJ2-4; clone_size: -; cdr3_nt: TGTGCCAGCAGTAAAGGACGAGGGCCGACAAACATTCAGTACTTC; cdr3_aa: CASSKGRGPTNIQYF
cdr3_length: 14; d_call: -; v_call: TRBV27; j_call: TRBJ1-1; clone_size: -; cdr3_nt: TGTGCCAGCAGTTTGCAGGGGTTGAACACTGAAGCTTTCTTT; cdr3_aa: CASSLQGLNTEAFF
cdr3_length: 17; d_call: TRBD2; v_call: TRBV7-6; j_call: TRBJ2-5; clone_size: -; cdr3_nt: TGTGCCAGCAGCTTAGGTCAGGGCGGGAGTGGACAAGAGACCCAGTACTTC; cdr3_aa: CASSLGQGGSGQETQYF
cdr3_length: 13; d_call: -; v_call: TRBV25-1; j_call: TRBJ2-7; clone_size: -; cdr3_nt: TGTGCCAGCAGTCAGCTAAGCTCCTACGAGCAGTACTTC; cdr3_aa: CASSQLSSYEQYF
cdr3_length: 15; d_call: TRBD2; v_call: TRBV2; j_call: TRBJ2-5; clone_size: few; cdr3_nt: TGTGCCAGCGGCGCCGGTAGCGGGGGGGGAGAGACCCAGTACTTC; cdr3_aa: CASGAGSGGGETQYF
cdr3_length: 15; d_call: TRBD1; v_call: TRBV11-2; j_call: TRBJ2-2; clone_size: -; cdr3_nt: TGTGCCAGCAGCGCGGGACAGGGGCCGACCGGGGAGCTGTTTTTT; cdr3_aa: CASSAGQGPTGELFF
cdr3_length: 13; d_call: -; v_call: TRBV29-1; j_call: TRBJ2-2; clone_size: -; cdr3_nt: TGCAGCGTCATAAGGGGAAGCACCGGGGAGCTGTTTTTT; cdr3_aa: CSVIRGSTGELFF
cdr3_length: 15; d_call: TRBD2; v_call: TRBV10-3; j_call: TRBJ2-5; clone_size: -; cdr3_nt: TGTGCCATCAGTGAATGGCTAGCGGAGCAAGAGACCCAGTACTTC; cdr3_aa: CAISEWLAEQETQYF
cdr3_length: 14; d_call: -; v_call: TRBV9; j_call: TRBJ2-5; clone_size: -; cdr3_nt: TGTGCCAGCAGCCCAAGGACAGTCCAAGAGACCCAGTACTTC; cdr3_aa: CASSPRTVQETQYF
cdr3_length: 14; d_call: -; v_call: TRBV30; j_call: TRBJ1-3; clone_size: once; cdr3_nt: TGTGCCTGGAGTGTTCTCCGCTCTGGAAACACCATATATTTT; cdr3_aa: CAWSVLRSGNTIYF
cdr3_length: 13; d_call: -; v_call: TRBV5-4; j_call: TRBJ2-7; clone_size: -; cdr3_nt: TGTGCCAGCAGCCTGACTAGCTCCTACGAGCAGTACTTC; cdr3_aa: CASSLTSSYEQYF
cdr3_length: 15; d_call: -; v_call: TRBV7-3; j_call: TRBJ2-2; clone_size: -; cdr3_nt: TGTGCCAGCAGCTTCAGTCGGGATGACACCGGGGAGCTGTTTTTT; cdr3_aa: CASSFSRDDTGELFF
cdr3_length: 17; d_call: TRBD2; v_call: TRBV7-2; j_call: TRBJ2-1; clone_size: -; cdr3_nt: TGTGCCAGCAGCCCCATGTGGGGCGGGGGGGCTCATAATGAGCAGTTCTTC; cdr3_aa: CASSPMWGGGAHNEQFF
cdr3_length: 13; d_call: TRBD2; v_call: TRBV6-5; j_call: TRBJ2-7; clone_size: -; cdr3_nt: TGTGCCAGCAGTTACGACGGGGGGGACGAGCAGTACTTC; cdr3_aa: CASSYDGGDEQYF
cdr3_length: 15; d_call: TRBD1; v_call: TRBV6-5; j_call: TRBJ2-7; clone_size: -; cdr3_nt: TGTGCCAGCAGAATGCCGGGACAGGGAACCTACGAGCAGTACTTC; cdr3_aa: CASRMPGQGTYEQYF
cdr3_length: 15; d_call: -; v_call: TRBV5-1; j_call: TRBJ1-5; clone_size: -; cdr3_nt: TGCGCCAGCAGCTTGGCTGGGTTTAGCAATCAGCCCCAGCATTTT; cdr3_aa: CASSLAGFSNQPQHF
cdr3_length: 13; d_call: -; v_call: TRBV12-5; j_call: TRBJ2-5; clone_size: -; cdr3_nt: TGTGCTAGTGGTTTGTCCGGAACCGAGACCCAGTACTTC; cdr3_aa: CASGLSGTETQYF
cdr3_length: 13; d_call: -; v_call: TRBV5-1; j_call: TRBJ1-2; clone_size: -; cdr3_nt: TGCGCCAGCAGCTTGGAGGGGATCGATGGCTACACCTTC; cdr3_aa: CASSLEGIDGYTF
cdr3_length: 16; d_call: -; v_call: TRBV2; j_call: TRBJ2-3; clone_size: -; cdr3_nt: TGTGCCAGCAGGAATTGGGGCAGCAAGGTGGGAGATACGCAGTATTTT; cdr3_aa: CASRNWGSKVGDTQYF
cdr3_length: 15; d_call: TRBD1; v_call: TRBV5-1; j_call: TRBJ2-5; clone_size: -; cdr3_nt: TGCGCCAGCAGCCGCGCCGGGACAGGGGAGGAGACCCAGTACTTC; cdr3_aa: CASSRAGTGEETQYF
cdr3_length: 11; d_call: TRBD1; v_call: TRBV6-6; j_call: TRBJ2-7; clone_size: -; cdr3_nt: TGTGCCAGCAGGACAGGGGTCGAGCAGTACTTC; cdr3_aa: CASRTGVEQYF
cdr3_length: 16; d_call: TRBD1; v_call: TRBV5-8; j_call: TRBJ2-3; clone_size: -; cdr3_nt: TGTGCCAGCAGCTTGGGCCGGGACAGGGGTGCAGATACGCAGTATTTT; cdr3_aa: CASSLGRDRGADTQYF
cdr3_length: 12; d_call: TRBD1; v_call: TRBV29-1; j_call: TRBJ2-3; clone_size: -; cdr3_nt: TGCAGCTTCGGACAGGGCACAGATACGCAGTATTTT; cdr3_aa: CSFGQGTDTQYF
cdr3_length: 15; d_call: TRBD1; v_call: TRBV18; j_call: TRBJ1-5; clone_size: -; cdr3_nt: TGTGCCAGCTCACAGGGACAGAGCCTCAATCAGCCCCAGCATTTT; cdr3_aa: CASSQGQSLNQPQHF
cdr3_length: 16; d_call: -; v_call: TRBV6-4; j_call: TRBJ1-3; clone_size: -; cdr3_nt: TGTGCCAGCACGCCCCGGAAGGGTATCTCTGGAAACACCATATATTTT; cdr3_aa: CASTPRKGISGNTIYF
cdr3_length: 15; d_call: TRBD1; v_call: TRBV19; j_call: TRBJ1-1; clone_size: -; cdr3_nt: TGTGCCAGTAGTATCCTCGGACAGGGGAACACTGAAGCTTTCTTT; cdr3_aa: CASSILGQGNTEAFF
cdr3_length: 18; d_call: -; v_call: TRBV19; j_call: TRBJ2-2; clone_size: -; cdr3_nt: TGTGCCAGTAGTACCAAATCTTGGACAGATATCGGCACCGGGGAGCTGTTTTTT; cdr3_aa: CASSTKSWTDIGTGELFF
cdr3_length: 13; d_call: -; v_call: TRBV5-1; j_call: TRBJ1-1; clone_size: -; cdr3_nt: TGCGCCAGCAGCCCGGGACCGAACACTGAAGCTTTCTTT; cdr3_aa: CASSPGPNTEAFF
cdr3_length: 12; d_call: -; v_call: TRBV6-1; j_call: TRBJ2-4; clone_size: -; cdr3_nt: TGTGCCAGCACCCTAGCCAAAAACATTCAGTACTTC; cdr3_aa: CASTLAKNIQYF
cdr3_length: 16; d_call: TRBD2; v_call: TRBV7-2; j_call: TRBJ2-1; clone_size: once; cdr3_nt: TGTGCCAGCAGCTCCGAAGCGGGGGGGCCGGGGAATGAGCAGTTCTTC; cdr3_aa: CASSSEAGGPGNEQFF
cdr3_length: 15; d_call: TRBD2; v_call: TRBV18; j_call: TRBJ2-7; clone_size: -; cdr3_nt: TGTGCCAGCTCACGGGGACTAGCGGGAGAGGTCGAGCAGTACTTC; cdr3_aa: CASSRGLAGEVEQYF
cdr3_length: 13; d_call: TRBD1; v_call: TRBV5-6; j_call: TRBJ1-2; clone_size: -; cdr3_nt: TGTGCCAGCAGACCGACAGGGGTCTATGGCTACACCTTC; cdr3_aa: CASRPTGVYGYTF
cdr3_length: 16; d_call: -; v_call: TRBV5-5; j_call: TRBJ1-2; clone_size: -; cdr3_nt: TGTGCCAGCAGCCTCCCGGACGGAGCTTCTAACTATGGCTACACCTTC; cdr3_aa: CASSLPDGASNYGYTF